This passage covers 22 T cell receptor beta chains from one sample sequenced in a study of T cell responses to AZD1222 COVID-19 vaccine. Sequenced by immunoSEQ multiplex PCR; TCRdb stores in-frame clones only, minus some. The sample contains about 180,000 clones, 88% of which appear only once. The source material was peripheral blood, sampled 28 days after the second AZD1222 dose. The origin of the receptors is an adult who received the AZD1222 COVID-19 vaccine.

The CDR3: CASSKRTGVGEKLFF. The DNA of the CDR3 is TGTGCCAGCAGCAAACGGACAGGGGTAGGTGAAAAACTGTTTTTT. This chain connects TRBV9 to TRBJ1-4, with TRBD1 matching 9 bases. J lost 7 bases, V lost 4 bases, and 8 bases had no gene match. Germline CDR1 reads SGDLS; CDR2 reads YYNGEE. This CDR3 is built from 15 residues.

This clone was seen only once. This chain joins TRBV7-3 and TRBJ2-5; 8 bases are a match to TRBD2. Germline values: CDR1 SGHTA, CDR2 FQGTGA. Trimming at V came to 5 bases and at J to 4 bases, leaving 9 bases not matched to a gene. The CDR3 contains 15 residues. CDR3 in DNA: TGTGCCAGCAGCCCGCGGGCGGGGGGTCGAGAGACCCAGTACTTC. This codes for CASSPRAGGRETQYF.

V and J are TRBV25-1 and TRBJ2-6; unclear D gene. This CDR3 contains 15 residues. Germline V gene sequence: CDR1 MGHDK, CDR2 SYGVNS. The V and J ends lost 4 bases and 1 base respectively, with 8 bases between them. CDR3 coding DNA: TGTGCCAGCAGTGCAAGAGCTTCTGGGGCCAACGTCCTGACTTTC. This gives the protein CASSARASGANVLTF. Based on the CDR3 plus reference TRBV25-1 and TRBJ2-6, the full variable domain is EADIYQTPRYLVIGTGKKITLECSQTMGHDKMYWYQQDPGMELHLIHYSYGVNSTEKGDLSSESTVSRIRTEHFPLTLESARPSHTSQYLCASSARASGANVLTFGAGSRLTVL.

The chain links TRBV30 to TRBJ1-2; possibly TRBD1 for D (6 bases). Germline CDR1 and CDR2: GTSNPN and SVGIG (reference sequence). V gave up 2 bases and J gave up 6 bases, with 16 bases separating them. The CDR3 length is 14 residues. The CDR3 DNA follows: TGTGCCTGGAGTAAGAATCGGGGGGCTAATGGCTACACCTTC. Protein: CAWSKNRGANGYTF.

The chain recombines TRBV6-5 with TRBJ2-3; 12 bases fit TRBD2. The germline V gene has CDR1 MNHEY and CDR2 SVGAGI. The CDR3 runs 14 residues. J gave up 7 bases and V 7 bases, and 6 bases lay outside the gene matches. The CDR3 is CASTSLAGGHTQYF. CDR3 sequence (DNA): TGTGCCAGCACCTCACTAGCGGGGGGCCATACGCAGTATTTT.

This clone was found once. The chain combines TRBV28 with TRBJ2-6; TRBD2 agrees at 7 bases. The length of the CDR3 is 17 residues. V lost 3 bases to trimming and J lost 1 base; unmatched junction nucleotides: 6. Germline lookup yields CDR1 MDHEN and CDR2 SYDVKM. The CDR3 reads CASSFGGGWSGANVLTF. The CDR3 coding sequence is TGTGCCAGCAGTTTTGGCGGGGGTTGGTCTGGGGCCAACGTCCTGACTTTC.

The chain is built from TRBV5-1 and TRBJ2-1, with TRBD1 matching 9 bases. Germline trimming cut 3 bases from V and 4 bases from J; bases unmatched to any gene: 2. The CDR3 has 14 amino acids. From germline, CDR1 is SGHRS and CDR2 YFSETQ. In DNA form, the CDR3 reads TGCGCCAGCAGCTCCGGACAGGGGTACAATGAGCAGTTCTTC. Protein product: CASSSGQGYNEQFF.

This CDR3 reads CASSTYQRGGEGEQFF. The CDR3 bases are TGTGCCAGCAGTACCTACCAGCGGGGGGGCGAGGGGGAGCAGTTCTTC. The chain is built from TRBV27 and TRBJ2-1, with TRBD2 matching over 10 bases. Germline trimming cut 5 bases from V and 10 bases from J; bases unmatched to any gene: 14. The germline gives CDR1 MNHEY, CDR2 SMNVEV (reference sequence). The CDR3 is 16 amino acids.

This rearrangement joins TRBV7-2 to TRBJ2-2; no clear D. The CDR3 totals 15 residues. Trimming pared 1 base from V and 6 bases from J, leaving 12 bases between. Germline lookup yields CDR1 SGHTA and CDR2 FQGNSA. In DNA, the CDR3 is TGTGCCAGCAGCTTAGAAGGCCAGATCTCCGGGGAGCTGTTTTTT. The encoded protein is CASSLEGQISGELFF.

This chain connects TRBV19 to TRBJ2-2; TRBD1 might be the D (6 bases). The V gene's germline CDR1 is LNHDA and CDR2 SQIVND (reference sequence). The CDR3 is 16 amino acids. V dropped 2 bases and J dropped 7 bases, with 17 bases sitting between them. This chain's CDR3 is CASSIQTGQYGGELFF. In DNA form, the CDR3 reads TGTGCCAGTAGTATACAAACCGGACAGTATGGCGGGGAGCTGTTTTTT. Full variable domain (missing parts from reference TRBV19 and TRBJ2-2): DGGITQSPKYLFRKEGQNVTLSCEQNLNHDAMYWYRQDPGQGLRLIYYSQIVNDFQKGDIAEGYSVSREKKESFPLTVTSAQKNPTAFYLCASSIQTGQYGGELFFGEGSRLTVL.

The chain combines TRBV18 with TRBJ1-1, with D tentatively TRBD1 (6 bases). V lost 3 bases, J lost 2 bases, and 13 bases lay in between. Germline CDR1 KGHSH, CDR2 LQKENI. The CDR3 covers 15 residues. The CDR3 reads CASSPEGGRNTEAFF. DNA for the CDR3: TGTGCCAGCTCACCTGAGGGGGGCCGAAACACTGAAGCTTTCTTT.

The chain couples TRBV15 to TRBJ1-1; no firm D call. Germline values: CDR1 LNHNV, CDR2 YYDKDF (reference sequence). The V gene lost 0 bases and the J gene lost 0 bases, with 11 bases spanning the gap. The CDR3 runs 16 residues. CDR3 residues: CATSRDLGNLNTEAFF. The CDR3, as DNA: TGTGCCACCAGCAGAGATCTGGGGAACTTGAACACTGAAGCTTTCTTT.

The gene calls are TRBV11-3 and TRBJ2-7; perhaps TRBD2 as D (5 bases). The V gene's germline CDR1 is SGHNT and CDR2 YENEEA. The V and J ends lost 1 base and 1 base respectively, with 11 bases between them. CDR3 length equals 15 residues. The CDR3 bases are TGTGCCAGCAGCTTAGTGAGGACTCTTTCCTACGAGCAGTACTTC. Protein product: CASSLVRTLSYEQYF.

The chain combines TRBV7-9 with TRBJ2-1; D uncertain. Germline CDR1 reads SEHNR; CDR2 reads FQNEAQ (reference sequence). The CDR3 runs 12 residues. V lost 5 bases and J 3 bases, leaving 5 bases between the germline ends. For the CDR3, the DNA is TGTGCCAGCAGCGTTAGCTACAATGAGCAGTTCTTC. Its translation: CASSVSYNEQFF.

The chain combines TRBV5-1 with TRBJ2-7; 11 positions match TRBD1. Germline assignment: CDR1 SGHRS and CDR2 YFSETQ. Germline trimming cut 4 bases from V and 2 bases from J; bases unmatched to any gene: 5. This CDR3 comprises 15 residues. Here the CDR3 reads CASSPPGQGAYEQYF. CDR3 nucleotides: TGCGCCAGCAGCCCACCGGGACAGGGGGCCTACGAGCAGTACTTC.

The chain has TRBV6-5 and TRBJ2-7; 8 nucleotides align to TRBD1. CDR3 length: 14 residues. Unmatched junction bases numbered 8, after V lost 4 bases and J lost 6 bases. The germline V gene encodes CDR1 MNHEY and CDR2 SVGAGI. The CDR3 region is CASSSRTGQSEQYF. The CDR3 bases are TGTGCCAGCAGTTCCCGGACAGGGCAGAGCGAGCAGTACTTC.

As regards this clone: One end of the junction is discordant with germline, which a read error may explain. Other nucleotide sequences from this sample produce the same CDR3. The V call is TRBV5-1, the J call TRBJ2-5; 8 bases align to TRBD1. There are 15 residues in the CDR3. Germline V gene sequence: CDR1 SGHRS, CDR2 YFSETQ. For the CDR3, the DNA is TGTGCCAGCAGCTTGGGGGACAGGCTGTTGGAGACCCAGTACTTC. Its protein product is CASSLGDRLLETQYF.

This clone was detected once. CDR3 bases: TGTGCCAGCAGTCTTGTAAACAGGGGAGCATGGGATGAGCAGTTCTTC. This codes for CASSLVNRGAWDEQFF. V usage is TRBV7-3 and J usage is TRBJ2-1; TRBD1 matches at 7 bases. Germline values: CDR1 SGHTA, CDR2 FQGTGA. This CDR3 region has 16 residues. Losses at the gene ends were 6 bases for V and 8 bases for J; bases not matched to a gene: 16.

The chain couples TRBV7-9 to TRBJ1-6; D is ambiguous. The CDR3 consists of 15 residues. Looked up from germline, CDR1 is SEHNR and CDR2 is FQNEAQ (reference sequence). The V end lost 5 bases, the J end lost 7 bases, and 15 bases lay between the germline ends. CDR3 DNA: TGTGCCAGCAGCCCCGACATGGCCACGAATTCACCCCTCCACTTT. It encodes CASSPDMATNSPLHF. The full variable domain, with the rest looked up from reference TRBV7-9 and TRBJ1-6, is DTGVSQNPRHKITKRGQNVTFRCDPISEHNRLYWYRQTLGQGPEFLTYFQNEAQLEKSRLLSDRFSAERPKGSFSTLEIQRTEQGDSAMYLCASSPDMATNSPLHFGNGTRLTVT.

The chain uses TRBV7-9 and TRBJ2-5, with 10 bases identical to TRBD1. V lost 5 bases to trimming and J lost 1 base; unmatched junction nucleotides: 7. From germline, CDR1 is SEHNR and CDR2 FQNEAQ (reference sequence). The CDR3 runs 16 residues. The DNA of the CDR3 is TGTGCCAGCAGCCCTCCCCGGGACAGGGGCCAAGAGACCCAGTACTTC. Its translation: CASSPPRDRGQETQYF. The whole variable domain, remainder taken from reference TRBV7-9 and TRBJ2-5, is DTGVSQNPRHKITKRGQNVTFRCDPISEHNRLYWYRQTLGQGPEFLTYFQNEAQLEKSRLLSDRFSAERPKGSFSTLEIQRTEQGDSAMYLCASSPPRDRGQETQYFGPGTRLLVL.

The chain carries TRBV2 and TRBJ2-7, with TRBD1 matching 9 bases. The CDR3 is 13 residues long. Germline V gives CDR1 SNHLY, CDR2 FYNNEI. J lost 5 bases, V lost 6 bases, and 5 bases had no gene match. DNA for the CDR3: TGTGCCAGCAGAGGGACAGGGACCCACGAGCAGTACTTC. Its protein product is CASRGTGTHEQYF.

This clone appeared a single time. J is TRBJ2-7 and V is TRBV13; 8 bases agree with TRBD2. Germline CDR1 and CDR2: PRHDT and FYEKMQ (reference sequence). V lost 3 bases to trimming and J lost 3 bases; unmatched junction nucleotides: 10. The CDR3 length is 16 residues. Here the CDR3 reads CASSFGGGAVGYEQYF. CDR3 in DNA: TGTGCCAGCAGCTTCGGGGGGGGAGCCGTTGGCTACGAGCAGTACTTC.